These 10 T cell receptor beta chains were sequenced from one sample in a study of CD8 T cells in Susac syndrome. The authors reverse transcribed roughly 0.5 to 1 ug RNA with random hexamers. Via MiXCR, TCRdb re-called the immunoSEQ multiplex PCR reads, giving one row per CDR3 protein. The sample holds about 150,000 distinct CDR3 sequences; 95% are singletons and the top ten take roughly 0.17%. Material for sequencing was CD8+ T cells from PBMCs. These TCRs come from a human donor with Susac syndrome.

A single count supports this clonotype. The chain employs TRBV6-1 and TRBJ1-5; D remains unclear. Trimming left V 0 bases short and J 7 bases short, with 7 bases between. Per the germline V gene, CDR1 is MNHNS and CDR2 is SASEGT. CDR3 length: 13 amino acids. The DNA for the CDR3 is TGTGCCAGCAGTGAAGCCCACCTACAGCCCCAGCATTTT. This codes for CASSEAHLQPQHF.

This clonotype occurred once. The chain employs TRBV5-6 and TRBJ1-4; D possibly corresponds to TRBD1 (6 bases). The V end lost 3 bases, the J end lost 7 bases, and 16 bases lay between the germline ends. CDR3 size: 15 residues. Germline V gives CDR1 SGHDT, CDR2 YYEEEE. The CDR3 bases are TGTGCCAGCAGCTGGGGGACACTCAGTGGTGAAAAACTGTTTTTT. Its translation: CASSWGTLSGEKLFF.

CDR3 nucleotides: TGTGCCAGCAGCTTAGAATGGAGTAGCTTCAATGAGCAGTTCTTC. Amino acids: CASSLEWSSFNEQFF. V gene TRBV7-9 combines with J gene TRBJ2-1; no clear D gene. Germline V gene lookup returns CDR1 SEHNR and CDR2 FQNEAQ (reference sequence). This CDR3 spans 15 amino acids. Trimming took off 1 base at V and 6 bases at J, with 13 bases between the two ends. Based on the CDR3 plus reference TRBV7-9 and TRBJ2-1, the full variable domain is DTGVSQNPRHKITKRGQNVTFRCDPISEHNRLYWYRQTLGQGPEFLTYFQNEAQLEKSRLLSDRFSAERPKGSFSTLEIQRTEQGDSAMYLCASSLEWSSFNEQFFGPGTRLTVL.

This CDR3 is CASSQRLAVSYEQYF. The CDR3 nucleotides are TGTGCCAGCAGCCAAAGACTAGCGGTTTCCTACGAGCAGTACTTC. The rearrangement links TRBV13 to TRBJ2-7; 9 bases are shared with TRBD2. Germline V gives CDR1 PRHDT, CDR2 FYEKMQ (reference sequence). This CDR3 comprises 15 residues. The ends lost 5 bases at V and 1 base at J; junction bases unmatched: 6.

The J gene is TRBJ1-1, the V gene TRBV7-8, with D possibly matching TRBD1 (6 bases). CDR1 SGHVS and CDR2 FQNEAQ come from the germline V gene. The CDR3 is 15 amino acids. V lost 3 bases and J lost 4, with 15 bases in between. CDR3 DNA sequence: TGTGCCAGCAGCTTCCTAACAGGGAGCGGCACTGAAGCTTTCTTT. Encoded protein: CASSFLTGSGTEAFF.

The chain has TRBV19 and TRBJ1-1; 11 bases map to TRBD1. In germline, CDR1 is LNHDA, CDR2 SQIVND (reference sequence). Trimming cost V 4 bases and J 1 base; bases outside gene matches: 5. The CDR3 has 16 amino acids. The CDR3 sequence is CASSTGQGASNTEAFF. The CDR3 DNA follows: TGTGCCAGTAGTACCGGACAGGGGGCTTCGAACACTGAAGCTTTCTTT.

This sequence joins TRBV28 and TRBJ2-5; D is ambiguous. CDR3 length equals 15 residues. V was clipped by 2 bases and J by 0 bases, with 10 bases between them. Germline assignment: CDR1 MDHEN and CDR2 SYDVKM. CDR3 in DNA: TGTGCCAGCAGTTTAAACTACCAGTACCAAGAGACCCAGTACTTC. This gives the protein CASSLNYQYQETQYF.

This chain joins TRBV15 and TRBJ2-3, with 8 bases that match TRBD2. Trimming removed 0 bases from V and 8 bases from J; junction bases left unmatched: 10. The CDR3 is 16 amino acids. Germline values: CDR1 LNHNV, CDR2 YYDKDF (reference sequence). In DNA form, the CDR3 reads TGTGCCACCAGCAGAGATCGTGATAGCGGGATTGGTACGCAGTATTTT. Translation gives CATSRDRDSGIGTQYF.

The chain has TRBV4-1 and TRBJ2-7; 13 bases agree with TRBD2. The germline gives CDR1 MGHRA, CDR2 YSYEKL. V shed 5 bases and J 2 bases; nucleotides not matched to a gene: 3. The CDR3 extends over 15 amino acids. The CDR3 DNA reads TGCGCCAGCAGCTCGGGACTAGCGGGGACCTACGAGCAGTACTTC. Amino acid sequence: CASSSGLAGTYEQYF.

The rearrangement links TRBV28 to TRBJ1-5; a weak D match, TRBD1 (5 bases). CDR3 length: 14 residues. The ends were cut back, 7 bases at V and 0 bases at J, with 10 bases in the middle. Germline CDR1 MDHEN, CDR2 SYDVKM. This CDR3 reads CASTYRGSNQPQHF. CDR3 in DNA: TGTGCCAGCACCTATAGGGGTAGCAATCAGCCCCAGCATTTT.